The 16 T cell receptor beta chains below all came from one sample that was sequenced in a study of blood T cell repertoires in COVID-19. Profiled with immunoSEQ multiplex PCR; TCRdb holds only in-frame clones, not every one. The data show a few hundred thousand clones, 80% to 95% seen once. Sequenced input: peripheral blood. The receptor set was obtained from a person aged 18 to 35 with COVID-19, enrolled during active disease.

CDR3 in DNA: TGTGCCAGCAGTTTACCGCCTAGCCCTTGGCTAGTCTCCTACGAGCAGTACTTC. As protein: CASSLPPSPWLVSYEQYF. V and J are TRBV28 and TRBJ2-7; weak D call: TRBD2 (5 bases). Germline loops: CDR1 MDHEN, CDR2 SYDVKM. V gave up 2 bases and J gave up 0 bases, with 20 bases separating them. The CDR3 covers 18 residues.

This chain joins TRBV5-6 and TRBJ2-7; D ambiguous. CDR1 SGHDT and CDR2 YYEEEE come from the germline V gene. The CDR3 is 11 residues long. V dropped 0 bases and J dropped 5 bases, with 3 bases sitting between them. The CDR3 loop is CASSLANEQYF. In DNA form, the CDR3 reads TGTGCCAGCAGCTTGGCCAACGAGCAGTACTTC. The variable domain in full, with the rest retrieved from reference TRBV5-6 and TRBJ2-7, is DAGVTQSPTHLIKTRGQQVTLRCSPKSGHDTVSWYQQALGQGPQFIFQYYEEEERQRGNFPDRFSGHQFPNYSSELNVNALLLGDSALYLCASSLANEQYFGPGTRLTVT.

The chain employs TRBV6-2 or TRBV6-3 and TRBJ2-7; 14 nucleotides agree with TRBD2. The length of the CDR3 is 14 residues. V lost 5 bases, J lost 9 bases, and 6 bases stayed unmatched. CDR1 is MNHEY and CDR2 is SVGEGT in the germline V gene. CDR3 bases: TGTGCCAGCAGTAACCCCGGACTAGCGGGAGGGCAGTACTTC. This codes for CASSNPGLAGGQYF.

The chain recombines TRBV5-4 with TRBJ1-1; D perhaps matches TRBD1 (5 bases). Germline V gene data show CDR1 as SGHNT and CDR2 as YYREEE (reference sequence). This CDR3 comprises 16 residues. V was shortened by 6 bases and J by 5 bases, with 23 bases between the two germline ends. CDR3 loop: CASTGGGKVVGTEAFF. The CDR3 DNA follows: TGTGCCAGCACTGGGGGGGGGAAAGTAGTAGGGACTGAAGCTTTCTTT.

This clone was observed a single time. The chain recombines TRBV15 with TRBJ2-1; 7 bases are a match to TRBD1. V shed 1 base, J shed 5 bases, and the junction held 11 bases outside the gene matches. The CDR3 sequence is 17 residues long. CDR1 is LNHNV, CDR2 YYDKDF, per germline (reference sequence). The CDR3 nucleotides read TGTGCCACCAGCAGAGGGTCCCCCCGGGACAGTAACAATGAGCAGTTCTTC. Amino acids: CATSRGSPRDSNNEQFF.

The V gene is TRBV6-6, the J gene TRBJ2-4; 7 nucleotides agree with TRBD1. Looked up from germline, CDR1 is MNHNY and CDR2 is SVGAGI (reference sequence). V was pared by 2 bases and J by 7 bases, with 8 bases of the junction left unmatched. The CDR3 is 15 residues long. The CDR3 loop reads CASSYERQGSNIQYF. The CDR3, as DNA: TGTGCCAGCAGTTACGAGAGACAGGGTTCCAACATTCAGTACTTC.

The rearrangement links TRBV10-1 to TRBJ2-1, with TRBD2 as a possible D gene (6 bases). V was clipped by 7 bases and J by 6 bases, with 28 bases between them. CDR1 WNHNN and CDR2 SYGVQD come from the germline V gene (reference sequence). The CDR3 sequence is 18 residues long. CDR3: CASKLSKAGTPVLNEQFF. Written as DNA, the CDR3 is TGCGCCAGCAAGTTATCTAAAGCGGGCACACCGGTCCTCAATGAGCAGTTCTTC.

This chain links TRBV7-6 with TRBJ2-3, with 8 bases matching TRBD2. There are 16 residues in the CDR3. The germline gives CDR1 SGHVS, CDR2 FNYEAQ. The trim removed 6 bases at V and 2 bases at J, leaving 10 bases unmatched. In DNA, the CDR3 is TGTGCCAGCAGTCTTATCGGGAGGGCGGTCACAGATACGCAGTATTTT. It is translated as CASSLIGRAVTDTQYF.

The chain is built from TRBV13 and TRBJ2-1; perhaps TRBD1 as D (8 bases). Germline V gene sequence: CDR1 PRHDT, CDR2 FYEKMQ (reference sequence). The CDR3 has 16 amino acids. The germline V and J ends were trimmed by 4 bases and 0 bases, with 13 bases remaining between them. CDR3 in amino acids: CASSSQGGISYNEQFF. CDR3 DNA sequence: TGTGCCAGCAGCTCACAGGGGGGGATCTCCTACAATGAGCAGTTCTTC.

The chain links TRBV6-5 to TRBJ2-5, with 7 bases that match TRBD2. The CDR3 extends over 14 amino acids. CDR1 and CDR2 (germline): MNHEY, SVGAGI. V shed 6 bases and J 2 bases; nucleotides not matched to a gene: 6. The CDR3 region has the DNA TGTGCCAGCAGCGGGAGGCTAAAACAAGAGACCCAGTACTTC. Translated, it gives CASSGRLKQETQYF.

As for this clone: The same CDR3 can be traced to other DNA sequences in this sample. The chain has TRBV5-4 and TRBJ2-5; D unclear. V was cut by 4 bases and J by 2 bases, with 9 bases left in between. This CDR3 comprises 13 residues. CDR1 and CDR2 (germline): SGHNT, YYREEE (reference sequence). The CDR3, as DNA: TGTGCCAGCAGCCTACAGTCGCAAGAGACCCAGTACTTC. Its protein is CASSLQSQETQYF.

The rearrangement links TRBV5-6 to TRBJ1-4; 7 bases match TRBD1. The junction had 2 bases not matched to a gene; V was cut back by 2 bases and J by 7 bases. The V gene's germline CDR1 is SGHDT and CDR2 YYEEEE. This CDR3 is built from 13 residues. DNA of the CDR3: TGTGCCAGCAGCTTAGGGGGCACTGAAAAACTGTTTTTT. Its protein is CASSLGGTEKLFF.

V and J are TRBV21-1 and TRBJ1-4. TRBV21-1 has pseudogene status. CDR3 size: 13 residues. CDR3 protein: CALAEFENEKLFF. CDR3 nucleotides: TGTGCCTTGGCGGAGTTCGAAAATGAAAAACTGTTTTTT.

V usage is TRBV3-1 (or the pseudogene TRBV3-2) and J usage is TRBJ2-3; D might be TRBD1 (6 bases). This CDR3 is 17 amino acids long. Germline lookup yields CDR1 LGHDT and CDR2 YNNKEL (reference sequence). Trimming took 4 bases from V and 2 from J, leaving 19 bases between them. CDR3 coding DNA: TGTGCCAGCAGCCCAGGGGCAGAAGGACCACTCACAGATACGCAGTATTTT. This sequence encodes CASSPGAEGPLTDTQYF.

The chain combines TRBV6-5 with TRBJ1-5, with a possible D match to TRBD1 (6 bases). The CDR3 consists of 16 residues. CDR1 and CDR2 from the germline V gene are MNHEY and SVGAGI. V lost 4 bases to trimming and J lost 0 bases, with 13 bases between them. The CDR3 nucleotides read TGTGCCAGCAGTTCACAGGGTTTCTATAGCAATCAGCCCCAGCATTTT. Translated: CASSSQGFYSNQPQHF.

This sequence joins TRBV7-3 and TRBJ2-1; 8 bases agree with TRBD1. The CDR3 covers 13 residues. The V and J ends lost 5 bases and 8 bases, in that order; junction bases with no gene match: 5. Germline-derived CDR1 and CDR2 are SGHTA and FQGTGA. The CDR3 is CASSTGQGDEQFF. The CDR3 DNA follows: TGTGCCAGCAGCACCGGACAGGGCGATGAGCAGTTCTTC.